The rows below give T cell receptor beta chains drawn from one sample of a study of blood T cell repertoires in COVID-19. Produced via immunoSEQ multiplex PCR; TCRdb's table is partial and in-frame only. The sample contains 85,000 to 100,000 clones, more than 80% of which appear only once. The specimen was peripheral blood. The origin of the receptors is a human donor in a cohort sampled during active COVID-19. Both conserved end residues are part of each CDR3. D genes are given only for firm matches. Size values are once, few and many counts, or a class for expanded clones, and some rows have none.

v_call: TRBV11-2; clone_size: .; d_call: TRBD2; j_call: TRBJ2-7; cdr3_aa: CASSFASGEAYEQYF; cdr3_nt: TGTGCCAGCAGCTTCGCTAGCGGGGAAGCCTACGAGCAGTACTTC
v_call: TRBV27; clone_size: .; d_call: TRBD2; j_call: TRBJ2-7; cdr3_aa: CASSLGSGHSYEQYF; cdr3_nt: TGTGCCAGCAGTTTAGGTAGCGGGCACTCCTACGAGCAGTACTTC
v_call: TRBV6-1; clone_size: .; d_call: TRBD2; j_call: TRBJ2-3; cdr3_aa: CASTQGGAGDTQYF; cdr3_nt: TGTGCCAGCACTCAGGGAGGGGCCGGAGATACGCAGTATTTT
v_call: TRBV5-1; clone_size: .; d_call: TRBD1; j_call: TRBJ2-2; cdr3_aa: CASNPTGAITNTGELFF; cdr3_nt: TGCGCCAGCAATCCTACAGGGGCCATAACAAACACCGGGGAGCTGTTTTTT
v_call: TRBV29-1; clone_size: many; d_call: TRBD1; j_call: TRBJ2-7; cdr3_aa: CSAGQGASYEQYF; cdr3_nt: TGCAGCGCAGGACAGGGGGCCTCCTACGAGCAGTACTTC
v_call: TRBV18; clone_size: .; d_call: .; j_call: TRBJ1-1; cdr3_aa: CASSPGQRNTEAFF; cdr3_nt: TGTGCCAGCTCACCCGGACAAAGGAACACTGAAGCTTTCTTT
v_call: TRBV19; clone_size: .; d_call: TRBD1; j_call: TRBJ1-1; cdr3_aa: CASSVPGQRTEAFF; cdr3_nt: TGTGCCAGTAGTGTTCCGGGACAGAGGACTGAAGCTTTCTTT
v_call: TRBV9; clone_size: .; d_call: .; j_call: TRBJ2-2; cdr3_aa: CASSKVLSNTGELFF; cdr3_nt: TGTGCCAGCAGCAAGGTACTATCGAACACCGGGGAGCTGTTTTTT
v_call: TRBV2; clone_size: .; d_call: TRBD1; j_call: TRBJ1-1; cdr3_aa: CASSGQVGTEAFF; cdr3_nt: TGTGCCAGCAGCGGACAGGTGGGCACTGAAGCTTTCTTT
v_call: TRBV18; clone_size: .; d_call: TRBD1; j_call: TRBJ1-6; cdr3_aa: CARLSTGTGWRSTHETPLHF; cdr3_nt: TGTGCCAGACTATCGACCGGGACAGGATGGAGAAGTACCCACGAGACACCCCTCCACTTT
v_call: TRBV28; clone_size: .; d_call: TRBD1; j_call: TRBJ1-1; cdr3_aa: CASSLIRAGGTEAFF; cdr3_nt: TGTGCCAGCAGTTTAATCAGGGCAGGGGGCACTGAAGCTTTCTTT
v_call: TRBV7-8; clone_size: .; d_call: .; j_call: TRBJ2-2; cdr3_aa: CASSPETTGELFF; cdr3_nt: TGTGCCAGCAGCCCCGAGACTACCGGGGAGCTGTTTTTT
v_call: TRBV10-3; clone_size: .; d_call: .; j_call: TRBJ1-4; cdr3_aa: CATQGGTNEKLFF; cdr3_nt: TGTGCCACTCAGGGAGGGACGAATGAAAAACTGTTTTTT
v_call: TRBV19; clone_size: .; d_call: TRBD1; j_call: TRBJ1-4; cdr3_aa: CASSYRGQNEKLFF; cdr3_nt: TGTGCCAGTAGTTACAGGGGGCAGAATGAAAAACTGTTTTTT
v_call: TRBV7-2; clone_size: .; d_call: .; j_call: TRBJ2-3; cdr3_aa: CASSLGGRTDTQYF; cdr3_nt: TGTGCCAGCAGCTTAGGGGGGCGCACAGATACGCAGTATTTT
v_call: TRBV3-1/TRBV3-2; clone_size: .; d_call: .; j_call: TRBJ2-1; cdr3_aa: CASSQEGAGNEQFF; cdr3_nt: TGTGCCAGCAGCCAAGAAGGGGCCGGGAATGAGCAGTTCTTC
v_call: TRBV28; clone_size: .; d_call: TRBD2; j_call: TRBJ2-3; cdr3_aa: CASSSETSGSIDLWTDTQYF; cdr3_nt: TGTGCCAGCAGTTCCGAGACTAGCGGGAGTATCGATCTTTGGACAGATACGCAGTATTTT
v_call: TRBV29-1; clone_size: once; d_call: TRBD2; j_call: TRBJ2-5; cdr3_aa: CSAGLAGPETQYF; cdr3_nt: TGCAGCGCGGGACTAGCGGGACCGGAGACCCAGTACTTC
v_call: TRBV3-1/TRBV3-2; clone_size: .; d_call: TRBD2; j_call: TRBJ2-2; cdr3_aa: CASRRTSGGADTGELFF; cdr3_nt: TGTGCCAGCAGACGGACTAGCGGGGGGGCGGACACCGGGGAGCTGTTTTTT
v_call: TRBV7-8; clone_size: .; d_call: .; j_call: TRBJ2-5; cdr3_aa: CASSPIPSREETQYF; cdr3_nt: TGTGCCAGCAGCCCTATTCCTTCGAGAGAAGAGACCCAGTACTTC
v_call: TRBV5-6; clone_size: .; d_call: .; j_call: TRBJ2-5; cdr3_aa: CASSLGAQETQYF; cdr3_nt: TGTGCCAGCAGCCTGGGGGCTCAAGAGACCCAGTACTTC
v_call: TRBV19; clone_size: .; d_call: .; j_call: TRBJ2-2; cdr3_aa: CASSGVEGYTGELFF; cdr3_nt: TGTGCCAGTAGTGGGGTAGAGGGTTACACCGGGGAGCTGTTTTTT
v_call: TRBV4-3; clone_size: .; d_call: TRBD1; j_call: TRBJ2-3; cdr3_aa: CASSGQGHTQYF; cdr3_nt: TGCGCCAGCAGCGGACAGGGGCATACGCAGTATTTT
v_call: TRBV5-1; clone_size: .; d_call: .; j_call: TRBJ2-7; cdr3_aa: CASSSISDEQYF; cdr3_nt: TGCGCCAGCAGCAGCATATCCGACGAGCAGTACTTC
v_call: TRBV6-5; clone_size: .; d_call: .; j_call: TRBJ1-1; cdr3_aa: CASTLSQANTEAFF; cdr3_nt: TGTGCCAGCACCTTAAGTCAGGCGAACACTGAAGCTTTCTTT
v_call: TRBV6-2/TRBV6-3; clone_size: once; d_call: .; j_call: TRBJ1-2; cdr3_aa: CASSLGGGNNYGYTF; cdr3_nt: TGTGCCAGCAGTCTCGGCGGGGGCAATAACTATGGCTACACCTTC
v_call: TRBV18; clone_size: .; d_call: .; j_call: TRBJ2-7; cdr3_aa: CASSPSTTSYEQYF; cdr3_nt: TGTGCCAGCTCACCGTCGACTACGTCCTACGAGCAGTACTTC
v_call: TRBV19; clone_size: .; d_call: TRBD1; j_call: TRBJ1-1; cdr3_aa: CAARLGQGAPSFF; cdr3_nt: TGTGCCGCCCGTTTAGGGCAGGGGGCCCCAAGTTTCTTT
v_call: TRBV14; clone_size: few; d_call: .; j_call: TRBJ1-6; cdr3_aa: CASSQDRVINSPLHF; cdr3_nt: TGTGCCAGCAGCCAAGACAGGGTGATCAATTCACCCCTCCACTTT
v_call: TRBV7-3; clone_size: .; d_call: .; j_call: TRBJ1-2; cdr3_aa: CASSLTTGLVTYGYTF; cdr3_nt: TGTGCCAGCAGCTTAACGACAGGTTTAGTAACCTATGGCTACACCTTC
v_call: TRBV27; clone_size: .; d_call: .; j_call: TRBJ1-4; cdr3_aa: CASSPTKGTNEKLFF; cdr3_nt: TGTGCCAGCAGCCCGACAAAAGGAACTAATGAAAAACTGTTTTTT
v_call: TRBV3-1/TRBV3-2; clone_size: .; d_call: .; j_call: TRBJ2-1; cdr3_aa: CASSQEVASPLWDEQFF; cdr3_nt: TGTGCCAGCAGCCAAGAAGTAGCGAGCCCGCTTTGGGATGAGCAGTTCTTC
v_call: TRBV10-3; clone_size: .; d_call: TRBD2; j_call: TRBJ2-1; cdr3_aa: CAISESGGRADEQFF; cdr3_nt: TGTGCCATCAGTGAGTCTGGCGGGAGGGCCGATGAGCAGTTCTTC
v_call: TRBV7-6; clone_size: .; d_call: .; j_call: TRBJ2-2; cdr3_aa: CASSLGLGELFF; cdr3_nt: TGTGCCAGCAGCTTAGGGCTCGGGGAGCTGTTTTTT
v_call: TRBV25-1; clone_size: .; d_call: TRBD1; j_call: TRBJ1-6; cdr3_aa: CASSNRDRWNSPLHF; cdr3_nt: TGTGCCAGCAGTAATCGGGACAGGTGGAATTCACCCCTCCACTTT
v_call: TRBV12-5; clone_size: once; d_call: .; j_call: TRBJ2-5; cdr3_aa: CASGLVEETQYF; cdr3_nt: TGTGCTAGTGGTTTGGTCGAAGAGACCCAGTACTTC
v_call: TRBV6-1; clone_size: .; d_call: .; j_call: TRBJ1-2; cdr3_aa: CASSEGRQIPYTF; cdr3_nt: TGTGCCAGCAGTGAAGGGAGACAGATCCCCTACACCTTC
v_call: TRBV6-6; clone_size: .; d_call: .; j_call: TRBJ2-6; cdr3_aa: CASTGNNGANVLTF; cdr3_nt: TGTGCCAGCACCGGGAATAATGGGGCCAACGTCCTGACTTTC
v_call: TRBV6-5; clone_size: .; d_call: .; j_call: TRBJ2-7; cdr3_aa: CASSYTDGTYEQYF; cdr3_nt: TGTGCCAGCAGTTACACGGACGGGACCTACGAGCAGTACTTC
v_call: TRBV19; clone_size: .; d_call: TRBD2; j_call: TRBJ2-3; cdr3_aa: CASSMASGGGSTDTQYF; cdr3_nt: TGTGCCAGTAGTATGGCTAGCGGGGGGGGTAGCACAGATACGCAGTATTTT
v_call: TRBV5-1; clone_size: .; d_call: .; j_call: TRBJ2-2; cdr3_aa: CASSSGGANGGELFF; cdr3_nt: TGCGCCAGCAGCTCGGGGGGCGCGAACGGCGGGGAGCTGTTTTTT
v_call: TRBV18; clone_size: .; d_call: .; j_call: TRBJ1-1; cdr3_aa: CASSLTGTLNTEAFF; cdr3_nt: TGTGCCAGCTCACTTACCGGGACACTGAACACTGAAGCTTTCTTT
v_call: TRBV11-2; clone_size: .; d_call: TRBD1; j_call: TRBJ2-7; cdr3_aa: CASSLISGGYEQYF; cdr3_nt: TGTGCCAGCAGCTTAATTTCAGGGGGCTACGAGCAGTACTTC
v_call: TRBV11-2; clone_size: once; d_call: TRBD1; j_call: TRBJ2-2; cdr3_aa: CASGFQGTVNTGELFF; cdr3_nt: TGTGCCAGCGGGTTTCAGGGGACAGTGAACACCGGGGAGCTGTTTTTT